This TCR beta chain is drawn from a study of spatial heterogeneity in lung cancer. This clonotype was seen ten or more times. Indicated time point: sample taken at primary tumor resection. Germline CDR1 is MDHEN and CDR2 is SYDVKM. V lost 6 bases and J lost 7, with 10 bases in between. The CDR3 is 13 residues long. TCRdb re-called the 5' RACE reads with MiXCR, one entry per CDR3 protein. The repertoire holds approximately 9,000 distinct CDR3 sequences, approximately 4.9% seen once, with more than 25% in the top ten. This sequence joins TRBV28 and TRBJ1-6, with D uncertain. This sample comprised PBMCs, obtained at surgery. The TCR was taken from a male donor with early-stage non-small cell lung cancer. The CDR3 protein is CASSLDPNSPLHF. The CDR3 DNA follows: TGTGCCAGCAGCCTCGACCCGAATTCACCCCTCCACTTT. Drawing the rest from reference TRBV28 and TRBJ1-6, the complete variable domain is DVKVTQSSRYLVKRTGEKVFLECVQDMDHENMFWYRQDPGLGLRLIYFSYDVKMKEKGDIPEGYSVSREKKERFSLILESASTNQTSMYLCASSLDPNSPLHFGNGTRLTVT.